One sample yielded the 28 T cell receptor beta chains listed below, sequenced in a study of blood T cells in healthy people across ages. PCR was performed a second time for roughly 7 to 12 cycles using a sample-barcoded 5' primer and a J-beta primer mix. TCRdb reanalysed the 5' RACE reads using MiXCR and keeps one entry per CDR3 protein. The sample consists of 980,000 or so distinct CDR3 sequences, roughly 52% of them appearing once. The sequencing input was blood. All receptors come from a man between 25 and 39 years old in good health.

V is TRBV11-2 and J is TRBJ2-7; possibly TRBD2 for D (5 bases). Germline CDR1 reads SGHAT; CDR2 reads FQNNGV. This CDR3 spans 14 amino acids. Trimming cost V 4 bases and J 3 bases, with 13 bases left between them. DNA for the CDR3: TGTGCCAGCAGCTCCGGGGTCCTCAGCTACGAGCAGTACTTC. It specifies CASSSGVLSYEQYF.

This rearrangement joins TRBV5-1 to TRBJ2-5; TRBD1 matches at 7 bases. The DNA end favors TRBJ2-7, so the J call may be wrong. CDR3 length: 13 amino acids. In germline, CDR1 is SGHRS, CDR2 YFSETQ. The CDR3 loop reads CASSSGQLYEQYF. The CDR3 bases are TGCGCCAGCAGCTCGGGACAGCTTTACGAGCAGTACTTC.

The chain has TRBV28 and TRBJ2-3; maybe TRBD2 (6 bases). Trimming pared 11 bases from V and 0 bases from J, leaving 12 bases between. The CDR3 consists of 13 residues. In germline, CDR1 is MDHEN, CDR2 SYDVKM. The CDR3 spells CAGVEGSTDTQYF. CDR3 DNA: TGTGCCGGCGTGGAGGGGAGCACAGATACGCAGTATTTT.

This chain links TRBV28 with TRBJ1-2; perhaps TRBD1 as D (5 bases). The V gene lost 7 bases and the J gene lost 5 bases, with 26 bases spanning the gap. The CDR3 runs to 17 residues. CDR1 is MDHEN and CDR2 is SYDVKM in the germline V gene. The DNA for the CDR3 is TGTGCCAGCATCTCGCCCGCCACGGAGGGGTTTGGGTATGGCTACACCTTC. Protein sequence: CASISPATEGFGYGYTF.

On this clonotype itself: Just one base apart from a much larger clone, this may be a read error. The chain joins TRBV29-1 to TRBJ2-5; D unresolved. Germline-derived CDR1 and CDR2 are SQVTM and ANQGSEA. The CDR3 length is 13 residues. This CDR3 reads CSVGFARQEPQYF. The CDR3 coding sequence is TGCAGCGTTGGTTTCGCTAGGCAAGAGCCCCAGTACTTC.

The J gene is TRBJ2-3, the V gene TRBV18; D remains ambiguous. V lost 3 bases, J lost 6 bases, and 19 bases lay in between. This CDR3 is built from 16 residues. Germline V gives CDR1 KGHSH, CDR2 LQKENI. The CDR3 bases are TGTGCCAGCTCACCTTCCGCTGGGATCAACACGGATACGCAGTATTTT. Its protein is CASSPSAGINTDTQYF. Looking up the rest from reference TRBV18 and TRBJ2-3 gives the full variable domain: NAGVMQNPRHLVRRRGQEARLRCSPMKGHSHVYWYRQLPEEGLKFMVYLQKENIIDESGMPKERFSAEFPKEGPSILRIQQVVRGDSAAYFCASSPSAGINTDTQYFGPGTRLTVL.

CDR3: CASLPGGADTEAFF. CDR3 nucleotide sequence: TGTGCCAGCCTCCCAGGGGGTGCAGACACTGAAGCTTTCTTT. The rearrangement joins TRBV27 to TRBJ1-1; 7 nucleotides agree with TRBD1. V shed 8 bases and J 3 bases; nucleotides not matched to a gene: 9. Germline CDR1 MNHEY, CDR2 SMNVEV (reference sequence). The CDR3 runs 14 residues.

The chain's CDR3 is CASSSGTGPPDTQYF. The CDR3 nucleotides read TGCGCCAGCAGCTCCGGGACAGGGCCGCCAGATACGCAGTATTTT. This sequence joins TRBV5-1 and TRBJ2-3; 9 positions match TRBD1. Germline CDR1 and CDR2: SGHRS and YFSETQ. Trimming at V came to 3 bases and at J to 4 bases, leaving 6 bases not matched to a gene. The CDR3 length is 15 residues. Full variable domain (remainder filled in from reference TRBV5-1 and TRBJ2-3): KAGVTQTPRYLIKTRGQQVTLSCSPISGHRSVSWYQQTPGQGLQFLFEYFSETQRNKGNFPGRFSGRQFSNSRSEMNVSTLELGDSALYLCASSSGTGPPDTQYFGPGTRLTVL.

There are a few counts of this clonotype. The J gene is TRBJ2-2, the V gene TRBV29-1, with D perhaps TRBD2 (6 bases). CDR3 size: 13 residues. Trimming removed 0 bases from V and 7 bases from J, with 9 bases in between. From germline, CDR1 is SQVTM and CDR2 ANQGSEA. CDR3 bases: TGCAGCGTTGAAGATCGCGGGATCGGGGAGCTGTTTTTT. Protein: CSVEDRGIGELFF.

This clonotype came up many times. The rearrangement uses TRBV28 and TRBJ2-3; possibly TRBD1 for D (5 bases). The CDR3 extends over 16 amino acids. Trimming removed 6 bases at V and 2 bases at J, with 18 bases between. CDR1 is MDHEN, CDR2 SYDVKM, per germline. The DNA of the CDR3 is TGTGCCAGCAGGCCCCTGGACATGGAGTTCACAGATACGCAGTATTTT. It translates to CASRPLDMEFTDTQYF.

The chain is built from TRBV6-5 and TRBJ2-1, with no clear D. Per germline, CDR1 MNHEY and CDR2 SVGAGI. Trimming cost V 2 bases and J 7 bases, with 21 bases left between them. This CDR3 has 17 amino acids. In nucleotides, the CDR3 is TGTGCCAGCAGTTACCGCGCGCCGCGAGGAAGGTGGAATGAGCAGTTCTTC. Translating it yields CASSYRAPRGRWNEQFF.

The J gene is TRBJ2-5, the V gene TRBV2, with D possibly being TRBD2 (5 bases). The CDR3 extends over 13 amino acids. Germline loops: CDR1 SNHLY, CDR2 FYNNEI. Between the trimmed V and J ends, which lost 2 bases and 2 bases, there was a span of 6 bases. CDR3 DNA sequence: TGTGCCAGCAGTGAACAGCGGCAAGAGACCCAGTACTTC. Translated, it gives CASSEQRQETQYF.

CDR3 sequence (DNA): TGTGCCAGCAGCCACGGACAGGGTCTCTCTGGGGCCAACGTCCTGACTTTC. This codes for CASSHGQGLSGANVLTF. The V gene is TRBV6-6, the J gene TRBJ2-6; 8 nucleotides line up with TRBD1. Germline V gene lookup returns CDR1 MNHNY and CDR2 SVGAGI (reference sequence). The CDR3 runs 17 residues. The V segment lost 6 bases and the J segment 0 bases; nucleotides outside the gene matches: 7.

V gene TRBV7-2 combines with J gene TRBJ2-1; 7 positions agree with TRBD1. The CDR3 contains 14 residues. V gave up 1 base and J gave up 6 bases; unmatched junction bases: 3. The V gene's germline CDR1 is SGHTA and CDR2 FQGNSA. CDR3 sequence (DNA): TGTGCCAGCAGCTTAGGGGACAGATTCAATGAGCAGTTCTTC. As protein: CASSLGDRFNEQFF.

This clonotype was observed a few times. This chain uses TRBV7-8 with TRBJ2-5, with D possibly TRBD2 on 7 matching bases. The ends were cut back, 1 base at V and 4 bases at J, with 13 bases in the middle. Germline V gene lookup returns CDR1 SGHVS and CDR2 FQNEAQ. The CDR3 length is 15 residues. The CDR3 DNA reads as TGTGCCAGCAGCTTAGAGGTTGGGGGGGCAGAGACCCAGTACTTC. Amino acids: CASSLEVGGAETQYF.

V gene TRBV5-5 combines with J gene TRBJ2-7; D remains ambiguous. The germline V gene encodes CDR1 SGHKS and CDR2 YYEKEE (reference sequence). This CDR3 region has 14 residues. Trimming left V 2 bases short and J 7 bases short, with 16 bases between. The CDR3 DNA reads TGTGCCAGCAGCTTAGGCAGAGAGGTTCGGGAGCAGTACTTC. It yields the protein CASSLGREVREQYF.

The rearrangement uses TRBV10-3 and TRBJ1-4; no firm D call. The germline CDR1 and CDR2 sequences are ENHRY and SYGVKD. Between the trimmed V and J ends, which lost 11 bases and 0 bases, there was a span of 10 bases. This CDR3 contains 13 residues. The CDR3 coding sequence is TGTGCCGTCGGGTCATCAACTAATGAAAAACTGTTTTTT. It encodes CAVGSSTNEKLFF.

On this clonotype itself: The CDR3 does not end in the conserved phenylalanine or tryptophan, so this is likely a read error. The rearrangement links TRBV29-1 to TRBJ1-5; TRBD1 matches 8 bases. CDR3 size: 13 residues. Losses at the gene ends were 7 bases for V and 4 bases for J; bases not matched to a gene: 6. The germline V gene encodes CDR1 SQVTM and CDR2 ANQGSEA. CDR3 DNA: TGCAGCGCTAGACAGGGGCAGAATCAGCCCCAGCATTTG. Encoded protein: CSARQGQNQPQHL.

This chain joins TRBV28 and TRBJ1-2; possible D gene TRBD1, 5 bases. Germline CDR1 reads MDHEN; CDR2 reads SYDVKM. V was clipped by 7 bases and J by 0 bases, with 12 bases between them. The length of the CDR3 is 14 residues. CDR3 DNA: TGTGCCAGCACCAGGGCAGCGGCTAACTATGGCTACACCTTC. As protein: CASTRAAANYGYTF.

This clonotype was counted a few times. The CDR3, as DNA: TGTGCCTGGGGTACCAACTATGGCTACACCTTC. Translated: CAWGTNYGYTF. The chain recombines TRBV30 with TRBJ1-2; D is unresolved. The CDR3 is 11 residues long. CDR1 and CDR2 (germline): GTSNPN, SVGIG (reference sequence). V was cut by 5 bases and J by 2 bases, with 6 bases left in between.

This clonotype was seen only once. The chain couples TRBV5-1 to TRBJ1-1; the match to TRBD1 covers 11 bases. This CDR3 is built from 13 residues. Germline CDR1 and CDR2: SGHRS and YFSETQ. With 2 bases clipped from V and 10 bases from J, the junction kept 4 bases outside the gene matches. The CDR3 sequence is CASSLPGTGGAFF. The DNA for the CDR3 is TGCGCCAGCAGCTTACCCGGGACAGGGGGAGCTTTCTTT.

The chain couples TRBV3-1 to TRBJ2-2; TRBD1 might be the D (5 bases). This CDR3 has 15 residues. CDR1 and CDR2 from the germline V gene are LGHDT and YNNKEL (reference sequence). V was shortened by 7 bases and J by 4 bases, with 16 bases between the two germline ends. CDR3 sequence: CASNRYQGSTGELFF. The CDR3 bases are TGTGCCAGCAACCGATACCAGGGCAGCACCGGGGAGCTGTTTTTT. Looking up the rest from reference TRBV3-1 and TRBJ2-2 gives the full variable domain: DTAVSQTPKYLVTQMGNDKSIKCEQNLGHDTMYWYKQDSKKFLKIMFSYNNKELIINETVPNRFSPKSPDKAHLNLHINSLELGDSAVYFCASNRYQGSTGELFFGEGSRLTVL.

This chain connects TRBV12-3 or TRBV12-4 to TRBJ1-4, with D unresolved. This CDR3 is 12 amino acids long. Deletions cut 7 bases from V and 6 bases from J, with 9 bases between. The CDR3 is CASTWADEKLFF. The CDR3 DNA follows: TGTGCCAGCACCTGGGCTGATGAAAAACTGTTTTTT.

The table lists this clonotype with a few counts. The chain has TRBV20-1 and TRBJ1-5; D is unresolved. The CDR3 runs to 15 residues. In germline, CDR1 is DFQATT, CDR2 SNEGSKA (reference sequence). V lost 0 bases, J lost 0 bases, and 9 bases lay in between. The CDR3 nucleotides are TGCAGTGCTAGAGATAGGGCTCATAGCAATCAGCCCCAGCATTTT. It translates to CSARDRAHSNQPQHF.

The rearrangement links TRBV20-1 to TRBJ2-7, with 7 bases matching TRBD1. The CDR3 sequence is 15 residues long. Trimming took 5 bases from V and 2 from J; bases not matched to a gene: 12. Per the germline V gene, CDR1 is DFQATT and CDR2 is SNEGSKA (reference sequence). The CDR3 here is CSADLQKDRAYEQYF. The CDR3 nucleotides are TGCAGTGCTGACCTACAAAAAGACAGGGCCTACGAGCAGTACTTC.

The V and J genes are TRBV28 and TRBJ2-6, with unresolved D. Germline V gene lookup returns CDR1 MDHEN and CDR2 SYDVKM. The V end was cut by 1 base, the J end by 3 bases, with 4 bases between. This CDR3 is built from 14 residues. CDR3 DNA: TGTGCCAGCAGTTTATTCCTTGGGGCCAACGTCCTGACTTTC. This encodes CASSLFLGANVLTF.

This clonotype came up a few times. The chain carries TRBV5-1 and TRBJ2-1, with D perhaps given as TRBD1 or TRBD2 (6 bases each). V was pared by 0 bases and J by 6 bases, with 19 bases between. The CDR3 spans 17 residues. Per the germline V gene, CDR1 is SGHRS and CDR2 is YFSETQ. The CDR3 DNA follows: TGCGCCAGCAGCTTGGGAGCCTTAGGTGGGGGGCCCAATGAGCAGTTCTTC. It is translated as CASSLGALGGGPNEQFF.

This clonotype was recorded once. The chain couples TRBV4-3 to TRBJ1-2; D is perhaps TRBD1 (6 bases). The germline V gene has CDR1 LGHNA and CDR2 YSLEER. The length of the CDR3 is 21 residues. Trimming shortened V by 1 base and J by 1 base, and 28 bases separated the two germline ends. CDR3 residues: CASSQVKFSGGGVGFNYGYTF. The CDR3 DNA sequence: TGCGCCAGCAGCCAAGTGAAGTTTTCGGGGGGCGGAGTTGGATTTAACTATGGCTACACCTTC.